This passage covers 25 T cell receptor beta chains from one sample sequenced in a study of shared clonotypes between healthy human individuals. Assay: immunoSEQ multiplex PCR; the TCRdb copy retains only in-frame clones and omits some. Of 2 million to 2.5 million clones listed, around 95% are singletons. Sequenced material: naive CD4+ T cells sorted from blood. Indicated subset: CD45RA+ positively selected. These receptors were collected from a young man in good health.

This chain joins TRBV28 and TRBJ1-4, with D maybe TRBD1 (5 bases). There are 14 residues in the CDR3. CDR1 is MDHEN and CDR2 is SYDVKM in the germline V gene. The V end was cut by 10 bases, the J end by 0 bases, with 12 bases between. In DNA form, the CDR3 reads TGTGCCACCGCCTCACAGGCAACTAATGAAAAACTGTTTTTT. Translation: CATASQATNEKLFF.

The rearrangement uses TRBV18 and TRBJ2-7; 11 nucleotides line up with TRBD2. Germline lookup yields CDR1 KGHSH and CDR2 LQKENI. CDR3 length: 15 residues. V gave up 3 bases and J gave up 3 bases; unmatched junction bases: 4. The CDR3 spells CASSPGTSGHYEQYF. In DNA form, the CDR3 reads TGTGCCAGCTCACCCGGGACTAGCGGCCACTACGAGCAGTACTTC.

The chain employs TRBV6-5 and TRBJ1-2; D ambiguous. The CDR3 is made up of 14 amino acids. Between the trimmed V and J ends, which lost 2 bases and 8 bases, there was a span of 15 bases. Germline CDR1 MNHEY, CDR2 SVGAGI. CDR3: CASSYLAGIGGYTF. CDR3 bases: TGTGCCAGCAGTTACCTAGCTGGGATCGGAGGCTACACCTTC.

This chain uses TRBV6-6 with TRBJ1-2; a weak D match, TRBD1 (5 bases). CDR1 MNHNY and CDR2 SVGAGI come from the germline V gene (reference sequence). The CDR3 runs to 12 residues. The V end lost 10 bases, the J end lost 7 bases, and 16 bases lay between the germline ends. CDR3 sequence: CATQATGGGYTF. The DNA of the CDR3 is TGTGCCACCCAGGCCACAGGAGGTGGCTACACCTTC.

The V and J genes are TRBV6-1 and TRBJ2-2; 8 nucleotides match TRBD1. Germline trimming cut 7 bases from V and 3 bases from J; bases unmatched to any gene: 4. This CDR3 region has 14 residues. Germline V gene data show CDR1 as MNHNS and CDR2 as SASEGT. The CDR3 reads CASKSTGDTGELFF. For the CDR3, the DNA is TGTGCCAGCAAATCGACAGGGGACACCGGGGAGCTGTTTTTT.

The J gene is TRBJ1-1, the V gene TRBV5-1; D remains ambiguous. Trimming stripped 0 bases from V and 4 bases from J, with 13 bases between. This CDR3 has 15 amino acids. Germline loops: CDR1 SGHRS, CDR2 YFSETQ. The chain's CDR3 is CASSLDRVGVTEAFF. The CDR3 DNA reads TGCGCCAGCAGCTTGGATCGGGTAGGAGTCACTGAAGCTTTCTTT.

The V call is TRBV6-1, the J call TRBJ2-3; 7 nucleotides align to TRBD2. There are 13 residues in the CDR3. CDR1 is MNHNS, CDR2 SASEGT, per germline. The V gene end was trimmed by 8 bases and the J gene end by 2 bases; junction bases not matched to a gene: 4. CDR3 residues: CASERGNTDTQYF. CDR3 bases: TGTGCCAGCGAGCGGGGCAACACAGATACGCAGTATTTT.

This chain connects TRBV6-1 to TRBJ2-1, with D perhaps matching TRBD1 or TRBD2 (5 bases each). Germline CDR1 MNHNS, CDR2 SASEGT. V dropped 0 bases and J dropped 5 bases, with 14 bases sitting between them. CDR3 length equals 16 residues. The CDR3 DNA is TGTGCCAGCAGTGAAGCGCTGGGGACCTTGGACAATGAGCAGTTCTTC. Translated: CASSEALGTLDNEQFF.

The chain uses TRBV7-2 and TRBJ2-1; no clear D gene. Trimming left V 3 bases short and J 7 bases short, with 10 bases between. This CDR3 region has 13 residues. Germline CDR1 is SGHTA and CDR2 is FQGNSA. CDR3 residues: CASSLGSRNEQFF. CDR3 DNA sequence: TGTGCCAGCAGCTTGGGCAGCCGGAATGAGCAGTTCTTC.

Concerning this clone itself: Other DNA sequences in the same sample also yield this CDR3. The chain uses TRBV6-6 and TRBJ1-5, with D maybe TRBD1 (6 bases). The CDR3 has 15 amino acids. Per germline, CDR1 MNHNY and CDR2 SVGAGI (reference sequence). V was pared by 5 bases and J by 0 bases, with 11 bases between. CDR3 nucleotide sequence: TGTGCCAGCAGTCCGACAGGTTATAGCAATCAGCCCCAGCATTTT. As protein: CASSPTGYSNQPQHF.

J is TRBJ1-5 and V is TRBV9; 8 nucleotides agree with TRBD1. This CDR3 spans 16 amino acids. The V gene end was trimmed by 3 bases and the J gene end by 3 bases; junction bases not matched to a gene: 8. Germline loops: CDR1 SGDLS, CDR2 YYNGEE. The CDR3 nucleotides are TGTGCCAGCAGCGGAGGGGACAGGAGCGTCAATCAGCCCCAGCATTTT. Encoded protein: CASSGGDRSVNQPQHF.

This clone was counted only a few times. The chain uses TRBV19 and TRBJ1-6, with TRBD1 matching 7 bases. Unmatched junction bases numbered 9, after V lost 6 bases and J lost 7 bases. CDR1 is LNHDA, CDR2 SQIVND, per germline (reference sequence). The CDR3 has 15 residues. CDR3 in DNA: TGTGCCAGTAGATCACTCACAGGGGCGAATTCACCCCTCCACTTT. This sequence encodes CASRSLTGANSPLHF.

The CDR3 loop is CAFTDRGLRNEQFF. CDR3 DNA sequence: TGTGCCTTTACTGACAGGGGGCTAAGGAATGAGCAGTTCTTC. The V gene is TRBV30, the J gene TRBJ2-1; 10 positions agree with TRBD1. There are 14 residues in the CDR3. J lost 7 bases, V lost 7 bases, and 10 bases had no gene match. The V gene's germline CDR1 is GTSNPN and CDR2 SVGIG (reference sequence).

This chain uses TRBV7-6 with TRBJ1-3, with a tentative D call TRBD1 (6 bases). CDR3 size: 15 residues. The germline CDR1 and CDR2 sequences are SGHVS and FNYEAQ. V shed 5 bases and J shed 0 bases, with 11 bases lying between them. The CDR3 DNA reads as TGTGCCAGCAGCGGGGGGACATCCTCTGGAAACACCATATATTTT. It codes for CASSGGTSSGNTIYF.

J is TRBJ1-2 and V is TRBV30, with 7 bases aligning to TRBD1. Unmatched junction bases numbered 9, after V lost 4 bases and J lost 4 bases. This CDR3 contains 14 residues. Germline V gene sequence: CDR1 GTSNPN, CDR2 SVGIG (reference sequence). The DNA of the CDR3 is TGTGCCTGGACTAGACAGGGTTGGAGCTATGGCTACACCTTC. Amino acids: CAWTRQGWSYGYTF. Full variable domain (remainder filled in from reference TRBV30 and TRBJ1-2): SQTIHQWPATLVQPVGSPLSLECTVEGTSNPNLYWYRQAAGRGLQLLFYSVGIGQISSEVPQNLSASRPQDRQFILSSKKLLLSDSGFYLCAWTRQGWSYGYTFGSGTRLTVV.

The chain is built from TRBV4-2 and TRBJ1-2; D is unresolved. Trimming removed 0 bases from V and 5 bases from J, with 7 bases in between. Per the germline V gene, CDR1 is LGHNA and CDR2 is YNFKEQ. The CDR3 loop spans 13 amino acids. The CDR3 DNA follows: TGTGCCAGCAGCCAAGATTTCATATATGGCTACACCTTC. It yields the protein CASSQDFIYGYTF.

The chain has TRBV6-5 and TRBJ1-2; D unresolved. CDR1 and CDR2 from the germline V gene are MNHEY and SVGAGI. V lost 7 bases to trimming and J lost 7 bases, with 13 bases between them. The CDR3 extends over 12 amino acids. This CDR3 reads CASTRGGSGYTF. The CDR3 DNA sequence: TGTGCCAGCACCCGGGGAGGTAGTGGCTACACCTTC.

This clone was picked up one time. The rearrangement links TRBV6-1 to TRBJ1-2, with 8 bases identical to TRBD1. Trimming cost V 3 bases and J 4 bases; bases outside gene matches: 16. CDR1 MNHNS and CDR2 SASEGT come from the germline V gene. This CDR3 is built from 18 residues. CDR3 sequence: CASSERVQGALFIYGYTF. The DNA of the CDR3 is TGTGCCAGCAGTGAGCGCGTTCAGGGGGCTCTGTTCATCTATGGCTACACCTTC.

The rearrangement uses TRBV7-9 and TRBJ2-1; TRBD1 agrees at 7 bases. CDR1 and CDR2 (germline): SEHNR, FQNEAQ (reference sequence). The CDR3 is made up of 18 amino acids. Unmatched junction bases numbered 13, after V lost 5 bases and J lost 0 bases. The CDR3 coding sequence is TGTGCCAGCAGCCCGTTACCGGGACAGTTAAGCTCCTACAATGAGCAGTTCTTC. Amino acids: CASSPLPGQLSSYNEQFF.

This clone was found once. The V call is TRBV6-5, the J call TRBJ2-7; weak D call: TRBD1 (6 bases). The CDR3 has 14 amino acids. Germline CDR1 reads MNHEY; CDR2 reads SVGAGI. Trimming shortened V by 6 bases and J by 0 bases, and 12 bases separated the two germline ends. The CDR3 here is CASSLDSTSYEQYF. As DNA, the CDR3 is TGTGCCAGCAGCCTGGACAGTACCTCCTACGAGCAGTACTTC.

With regard to this clone: Other DNA sequences from this sample encode an identical CDR3 as well. The J gene is TRBJ2-1, the V gene TRBV7-9; possibly TRBD2 for D (6 bases). This CDR3 has 14 amino acids. CDR1 is SEHNR, CDR2 FQNEAQ, per germline (reference sequence). Trimming took 5 bases from V and 1 from J, leaving 9 bases between them. In DNA, the CDR3 is TGTGCCAGCAGCCTCAGCGGGTCCTACAATGAGCAGTTCTTC. Amino acid sequence: CASSLSGSYNEQFF.

The chain uses TRBV9 and TRBJ1-1; 9 bases fit TRBD1. Germline lookup yields CDR1 SGDLS and CDR2 YYNGEE. The V gene end was trimmed by 3 bases and the J gene end by 9 bases; junction bases not matched to a gene: 6. The CDR3 totals 13 residues. The CDR3 loop is CASSGDRVGKAFF. CDR3 nucleotides: TGTGCCAGCAGCGGGGACAGGGTGGGGAAAGCTTTCTTT.

The genes are TRBV5-6 and TRBJ2-5; 7 bases are shared with TRBD1. V lost 0 bases to trimming and J lost 9 bases; unmatched junction nucleotides: 2. The CDR3 totals 12 residues. The germline V gene encodes CDR1 SGHDT and CDR2 YYEEEE. The CDR3 here is CASSLVDRAQYF. The CDR3 DNA reads as TGTGCCAGCAGCTTGGTAGACAGGGCCCAGTACTTC.

The chain carries TRBV30 and TRBJ2-5; tentatively, D is TRBD2 (6 bases). V was clipped by 0 bases and J by 4 bases, with 12 bases between them. The germline V gene has CDR1 GTSNPN and CDR2 SVGIG (reference sequence). This CDR3 has 14 residues. CDR3: CAWSVIGGVETQYF. The CDR3 coding sequence is TGTGCCTGGAGTGTAATCGGGGGAGTAGAGACCCAGTACTTC. Together with reference TRBV30 and TRBJ2-5, the CDR3 gives the full variable domain: SQTIHQWPATLVQPVGSPLSLECTVEGTSNPNLYWYRQAAGRGLQLLFYSVGIGQISSEVPQNLSASRPQDRQFILSSKKLLLSDSGFYLCAWSVIGGVETQYFGPGTRLLVL.

The chain couples TRBV7-2 to TRBJ1-3; D uncertain. The V gene lost 5 bases and the J gene lost 6 bases, with 11 bases spanning the gap. The germline gives CDR1 SGHTA, CDR2 FQGNSA. The CDR3 sequence is 13 residues long. CDR3 DNA sequence: TGTGCCAGCAGCCCCATTAGGCTAAACACCATATATTTT. It codes for CASSPIRLNTIYF.